The T cell receptor beta chain under discussion was sequenced for a study of blood T cell repertoires in COVID-19. About the research overall: The samples span acute and convalescent COVID-19 from the United States, Italy and Spain. In each case, the material was cDNA or gDNA derived from T cells, B-cell-depleted T cells, or PBMCs.

V lost 8 bases to trimming and J lost 2 bases, with 13 bases between them. Germline-derived CDR1 and CDR2 are MNHEY and SMNVEV (reference sequence). The CDR3 covers 14 residues. Original handling: Reference gene primer amplification in the assay estimated nucleated cell counts. Profiled with immunoSEQ multiplex PCR; TCRdb holds only in-frame clones, not every one. V and J calls and clone size follow that table, whereas D and trimming were derived from the DNA. This table holds 200,000 or so clones, almost 85% found once. The source of this sequence is a human donor with acute or convalescent COVID-19. The donor label of this sample is uncertain. The V and J genes are TRBV27 and TRBJ2-1; possible D gene TRBD1, 5 bases. Material for sequencing was peripheral blood. In DNA, the CDR3 is TGTGCCAGCCATGACAGTGCTACCTACAATGAGCAGTTCTTC. Protein: CASHDSATYNEQFF.